Sequencing of this T cell receptor beta chain was carried out in a study of OX40 agonist ivuxolimab in advanced cancers. V was pared by 6 bases and J by 0 bases, with 10 bases of the junction left unmatched. Germline loops: CDR1 LGHNA, CDR2 YSLEER. CDR3 length: 17 residues. Whole-study findings and limits: Several nonresponders also turned out to have low normalized T-cell clonal expansion.

Produced via immunoSEQ multiplex PCR; TCRdb's table is partial and in-frame only. This sample has tens of thousands of clones, with 84% found just once. About this clone: The antigen remains unidentified.

The J gene is TRBJ1-1, the V gene TRBV4-3, with 10 bases aligning to TRBD1. The sequenced sample was CD4+ or CD8+ T cells sorted from blood, obtained in a trial of the OX40 agonist ivuxolimab. This clonotype was sampled from an adult with an advanced solid tumor such as melanoma, head and neck, liver or kidney cancer. CDR3 region: CASSPAGTGDMNTEAFF. The CDR3 nucleotides are TGCGCCAGCAGTCCGGCGGGGACAGGGGACATGAACACTGAAGCTTTCTTT.